Sequencing of this T cell receptor beta chain was carried out in a study of cytotoxic CD8 clonotypes in ibrutinib-treated CLL. Study-wide results and caveats: Clonality increased at ibrutinib response, then returned toward baseline at progression. Sustained-remission and progressing patients had unequal sampling times.

In this sample, this clone turned up once. Its antigen is as yet unknown. Some clones are missing from TCRdb's copy, which holds only in-frame ones; the method was immunoSEQ multiplex PCR. The sample has 15,000 to 20,000 clones; about 80% are singletons. Germline loops: CDR1 SGHAT, CDR2 FQDESV (reference sequence). This CDR3 has 17 residues. V was pared by 6 bases and J by 2 bases, with 21 bases between. The sequences come from PBMCs, collected before ibrutinib treatment. This chain uses TRBV11-1 with TRBJ2-3; TRBD1 might be the D (7 bases). The TCR comes from a human donor with chronic lymphocytic leukemia. Here the CDR3 reads CASRRDSSQYTTDTQYF. CDR3 bases: TGTGCCAGCAGGCGGGACAGTTCCCAATACACCACAGATACGCAGTATTTT.